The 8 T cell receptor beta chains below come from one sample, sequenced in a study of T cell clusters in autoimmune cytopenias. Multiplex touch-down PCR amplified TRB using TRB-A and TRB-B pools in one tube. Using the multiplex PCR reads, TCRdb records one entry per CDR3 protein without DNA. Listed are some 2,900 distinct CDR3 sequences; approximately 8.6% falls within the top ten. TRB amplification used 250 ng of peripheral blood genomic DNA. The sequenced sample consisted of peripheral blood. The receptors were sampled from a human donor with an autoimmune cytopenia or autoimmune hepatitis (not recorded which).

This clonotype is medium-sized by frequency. Here the CDR3 reads CASRDSSLNTIYF. This chain joins TRBV6-5 and TRBJ1-3. Germline V gene sequence: CDR1 MNHEY, CDR2 SVGAGI. The CDR3 contains 13 residues.

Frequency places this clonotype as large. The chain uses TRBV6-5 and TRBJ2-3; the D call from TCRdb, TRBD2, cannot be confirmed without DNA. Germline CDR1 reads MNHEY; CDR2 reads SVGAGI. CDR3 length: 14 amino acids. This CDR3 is CASSARGLGDTQYF.

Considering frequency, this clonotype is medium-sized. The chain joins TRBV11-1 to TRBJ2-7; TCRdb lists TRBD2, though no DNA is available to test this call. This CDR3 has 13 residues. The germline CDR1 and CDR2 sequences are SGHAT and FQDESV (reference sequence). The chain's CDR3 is CASSQGLAGEQYF.

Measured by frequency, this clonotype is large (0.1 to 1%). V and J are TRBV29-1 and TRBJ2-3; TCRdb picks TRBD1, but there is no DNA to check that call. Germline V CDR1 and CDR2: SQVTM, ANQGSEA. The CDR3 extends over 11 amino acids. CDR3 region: CSVGDRDTQYF.

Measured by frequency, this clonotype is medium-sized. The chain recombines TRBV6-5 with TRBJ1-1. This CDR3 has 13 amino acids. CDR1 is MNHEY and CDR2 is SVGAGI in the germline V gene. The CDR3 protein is CASSREANTEAFF.

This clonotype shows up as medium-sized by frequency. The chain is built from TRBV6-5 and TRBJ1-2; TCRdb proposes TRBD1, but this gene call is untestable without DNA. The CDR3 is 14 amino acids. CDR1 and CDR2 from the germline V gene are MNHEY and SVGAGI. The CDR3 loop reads CASSYDRGQGGYTF.

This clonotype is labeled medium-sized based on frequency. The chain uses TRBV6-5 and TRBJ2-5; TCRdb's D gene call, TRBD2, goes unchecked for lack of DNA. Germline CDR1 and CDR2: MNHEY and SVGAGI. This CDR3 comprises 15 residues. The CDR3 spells CASRPGLAGAETQYF.

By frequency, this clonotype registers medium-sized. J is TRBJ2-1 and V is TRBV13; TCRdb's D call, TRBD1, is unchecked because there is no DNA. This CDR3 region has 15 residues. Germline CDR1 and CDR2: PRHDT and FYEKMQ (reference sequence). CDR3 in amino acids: CASFVGGGSYNEQFF.